This TCR beta chain was sequenced during a study of shared clonotypes between healthy human individuals. Negatively enriched CD4+ T cells were divided by CD45RA into naive and memory. Assay: immunoSEQ multiplex PCR; the TCRdb copy retains only in-frame clones and omits some. The sample yields 1.4 million or so clones, around 98.5% seen once. Notes on this clone: Its matching antigen is unknown.

General study results and limits: For sorted subsets, rarefaction showed incomplete sequencing despite large depth. A handful of donors shared about 4.8% of their naive CD4 clonotypes. When compared with the clonotypes that were shared by all four sorted-subset donors, the non-shared clonotypes turned out to have lower generation probabilities.

V shed 3 bases and J shed 10 bases, with 14 bases lying between them. CDR3 size: 13 residues. Germline CDR1 is SGHRS and CDR2 is YFSETQ. This clonotype was sampled from a man aged 25 to 45 in good health. The chain couples TRBV5-1 to TRBJ2-1, with TRBD2 as a possible D gene (6 bases). Sequenced sample: naive CD4+ T cells sorted from blood. Subset here: CD45RA+ positively selected. CDR3 protein: CASSSGGIGEQFF. CDR3 coding DNA: TGCGCCAGCAGCTCCGGGGGAATAGGGGAGCAGTTCTTC.